This TCR beta chain is drawn from a study of T cells after yellow fever vaccination. In the study overall: Preparation of fractions with low cell numbers was performed using SMART-Seq v4 Ultra Low Input.

Template-switching 5'RACE yielded the TCR cDNA; a universal primer site and UMIs were added in the process. One entry per CDR3 protein, called by TCRdb with MiXCR from the 5' RACE reads. The sample lists 350,000 to 450,000 distinct CDR3 sequences; about 6.2% were seen once. Broader study findings: Abundant bulk-population clonotypes could contaminate the FACS-sorted repertoires. Peak timing came faster in the weaker secondary response, day 5 versus 15.

This clonotype showed up just a few times. No antigen is known for it. The TCR was taken from a man aged 30 to 39 who received the YFV17D yellow fever vaccine. This specimen consisted of PBMCs, obtained 5 days after the yellow fever booster vaccination.

The CDR3 region is CASRPPPGLVLFF. CDR3 nucleotide sequence: TGTGCCAGCAGACCACCGCCGGGACTAGTCCTGTTCTTC. The chain is built from TRBV6-2 or TRBV6-3 and TRBJ2-1; TRBD2 agrees at 8 bases. V lost 6 bases to trimming and J lost 15 bases; unmatched junction nucleotides: 13. This CDR3 region has 13 residues. The germline V gene encodes CDR1 MNHEY and CDR2 SVGEGT.